What follows describes a single TCR beta chain. Its target is unknown. According to the study, TCR beta libraries were built with iRepertoire HTBI primers and CDR3-region Arm-PCR. Each CDR3 protein is one row after TCRdb ran MiXCR on the multiplex PCR reads. The sample has approximately 360,000 distinct CDR3 sequences, roughly 20% seen once. This entry comes from a study of regulatory T cells in long-lasting Graves disease. CDR1 is LGHDT and CDR2 is YNNKEL in the germline V gene (reference sequence). V trimming: 4 bases; J trimming: 1 base; junction bases outside the gene matches: 10. The CDR3 extends over 18 amino acids. The study's findings and limits: Persistent disease samples used TRBV28, TRBJ1-2 and TRBJ2-5 preferentially.

This sample's time point: persistent/refractory GD, antithyroid drugs over 5 years with positive TRAb. Preparation of the TCR library used RNA extracted from PBMCs. The source is a woman aged 40 to 55 with Graves disease. The genes are TRBV3-1 and TRBJ2-7, with 13 bases identical to TRBD2. The material was peripheral blood mononuclear cells (PBMCs), obtained when the disease was refractory, from a patient treated with antithyroid drugs. CDR3 bases: TGTGCCAGCAGCCCCCGGACTAGCGGGAGTCTCGCTTCCTACGAGCAGTACTTC. Its protein product is CASSPRTSGSLASYEQYF.